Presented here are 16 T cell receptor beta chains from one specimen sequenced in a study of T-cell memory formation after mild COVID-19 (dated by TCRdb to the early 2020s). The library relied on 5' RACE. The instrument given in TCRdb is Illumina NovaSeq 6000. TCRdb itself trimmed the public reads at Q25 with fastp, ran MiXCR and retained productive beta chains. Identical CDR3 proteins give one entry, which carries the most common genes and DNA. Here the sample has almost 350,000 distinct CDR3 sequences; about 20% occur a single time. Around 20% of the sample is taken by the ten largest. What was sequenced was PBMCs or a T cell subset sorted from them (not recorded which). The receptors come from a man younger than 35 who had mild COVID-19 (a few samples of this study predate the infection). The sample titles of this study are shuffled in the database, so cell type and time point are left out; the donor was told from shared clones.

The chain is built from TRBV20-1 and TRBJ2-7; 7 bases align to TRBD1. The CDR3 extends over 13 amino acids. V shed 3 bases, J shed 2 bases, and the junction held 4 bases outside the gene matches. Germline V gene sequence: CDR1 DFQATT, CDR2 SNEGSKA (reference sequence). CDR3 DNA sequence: TGCAGTGCTAGCCCGGACAGGCCCTACGAGCAGTACGTC. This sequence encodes CSASPDRPYEQYV.

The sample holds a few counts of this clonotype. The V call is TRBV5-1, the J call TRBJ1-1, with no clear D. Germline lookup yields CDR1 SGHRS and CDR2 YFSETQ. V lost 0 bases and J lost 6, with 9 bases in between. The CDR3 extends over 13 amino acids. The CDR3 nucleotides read TGCGCCAGCAGCTTGGGAGGCAGGCCTGAAGCTTTCTTT. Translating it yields CASSLGGRPEAFF.

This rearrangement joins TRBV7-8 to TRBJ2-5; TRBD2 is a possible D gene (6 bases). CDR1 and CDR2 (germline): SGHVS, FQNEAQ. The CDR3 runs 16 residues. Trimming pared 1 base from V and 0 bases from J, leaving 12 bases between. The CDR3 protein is CASSLGGDANQETQYF. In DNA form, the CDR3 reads TGTGCCAGCAGCTTAGGCGGGGACGCCAACCAAGAGACCCAGTACTTC.

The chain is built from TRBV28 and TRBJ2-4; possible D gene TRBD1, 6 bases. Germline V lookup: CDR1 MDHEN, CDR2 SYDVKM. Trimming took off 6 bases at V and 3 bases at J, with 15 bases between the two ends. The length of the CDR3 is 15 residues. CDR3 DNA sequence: TGTGCCAGCAGCGGACAGATCGCGGTCAAAAACATTCAGTACTTC. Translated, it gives CASSGQIAVKNIQYF.

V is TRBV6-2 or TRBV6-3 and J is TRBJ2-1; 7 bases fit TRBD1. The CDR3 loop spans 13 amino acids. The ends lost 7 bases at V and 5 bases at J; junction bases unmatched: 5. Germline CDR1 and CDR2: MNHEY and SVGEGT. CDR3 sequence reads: CASTRDSHNEQFF. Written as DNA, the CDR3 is TGTGCCAGCACCCGGGACAGCCACAATGAGCAGTTCTTC.

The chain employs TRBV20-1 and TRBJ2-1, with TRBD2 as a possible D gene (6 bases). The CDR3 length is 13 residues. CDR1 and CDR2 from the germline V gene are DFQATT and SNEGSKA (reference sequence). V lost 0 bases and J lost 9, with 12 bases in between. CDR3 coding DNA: TGCAGTGCTAGAGATCAGAGCGGGTTTGAGCAGTTCTTC. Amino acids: CSARDQSGFEQFF.

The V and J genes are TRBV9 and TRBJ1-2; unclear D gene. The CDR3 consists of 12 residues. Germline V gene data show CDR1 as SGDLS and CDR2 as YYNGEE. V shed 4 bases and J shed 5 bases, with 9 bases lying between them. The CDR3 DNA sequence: TGTGCCAGCAGCCGGGGAGAATATGGCTACACCTTC. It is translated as CASSRGEYGYTF.

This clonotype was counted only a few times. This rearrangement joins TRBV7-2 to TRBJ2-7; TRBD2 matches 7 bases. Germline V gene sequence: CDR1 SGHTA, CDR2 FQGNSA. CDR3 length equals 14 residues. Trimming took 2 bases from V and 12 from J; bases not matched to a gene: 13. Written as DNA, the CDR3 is TGTGCCAGCAGCTTATACAGCGGGGAGGGGAATTGGTACTTC. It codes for CASSLYSGEGNWYF.

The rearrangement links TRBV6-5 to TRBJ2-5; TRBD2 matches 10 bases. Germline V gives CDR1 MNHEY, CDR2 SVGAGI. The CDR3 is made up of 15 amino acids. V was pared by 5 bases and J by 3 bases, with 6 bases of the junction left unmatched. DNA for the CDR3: TGTGCCAGCAGTGAAGCGGGGGGGAGAGAAGAGACCCAGTACTTC. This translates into CASSEAGGREETQYF.

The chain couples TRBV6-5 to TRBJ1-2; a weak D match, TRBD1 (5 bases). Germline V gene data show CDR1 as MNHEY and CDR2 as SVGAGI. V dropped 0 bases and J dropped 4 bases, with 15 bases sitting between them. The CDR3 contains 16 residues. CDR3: CASSYSVPGGGYGYTF. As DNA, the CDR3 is TGTGCCAGCAGTTACTCGGTTCCGGGGGGAGGCTATGGCTACACCTTC.

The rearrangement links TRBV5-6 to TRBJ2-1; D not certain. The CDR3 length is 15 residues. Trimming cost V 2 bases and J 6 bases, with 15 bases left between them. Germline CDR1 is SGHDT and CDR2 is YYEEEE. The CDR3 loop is CASSFFTVRSNEQFF. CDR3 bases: TGTGCCAGCAGCTTTTTCACAGTTAGGAGCAATGAGCAGTTCTTC.

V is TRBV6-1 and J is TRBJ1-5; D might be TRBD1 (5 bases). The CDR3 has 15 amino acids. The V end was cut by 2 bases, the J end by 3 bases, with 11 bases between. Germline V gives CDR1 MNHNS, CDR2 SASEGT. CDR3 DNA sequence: TGTGCCAGCAGTGAAATTGGGGGGGACAATCAGCCCCAGCATTTT. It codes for CASSEIGGDNQPQHF.

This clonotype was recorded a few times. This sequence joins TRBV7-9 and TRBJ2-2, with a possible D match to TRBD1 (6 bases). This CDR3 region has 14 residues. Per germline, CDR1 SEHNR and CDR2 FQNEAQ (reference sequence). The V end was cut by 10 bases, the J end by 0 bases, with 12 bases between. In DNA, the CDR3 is TGTGCCACCCGACAGGCCTCGAACACCGGGGAGCTGTTTTTT. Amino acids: CATRQASNTGELFF.

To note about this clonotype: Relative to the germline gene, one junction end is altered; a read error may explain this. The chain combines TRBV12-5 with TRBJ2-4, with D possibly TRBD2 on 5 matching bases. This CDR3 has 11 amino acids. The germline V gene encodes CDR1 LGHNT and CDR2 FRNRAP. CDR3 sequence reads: CASGLAEDPLF. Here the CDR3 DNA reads TGTGCTAGTGGTTTGGCGGAGGACCCCCTCTTC. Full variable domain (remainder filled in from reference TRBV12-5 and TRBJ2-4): DARVTQTPRHKVTEMGQEVTMRCQPILGHNTVFWYRQTMMQGLELLAYFRNRAPLDDSGMPKDRFSAEMPDATLATLKIQPSEPRDSAVYFCASGLAEDPLFGAGTRLSVL.

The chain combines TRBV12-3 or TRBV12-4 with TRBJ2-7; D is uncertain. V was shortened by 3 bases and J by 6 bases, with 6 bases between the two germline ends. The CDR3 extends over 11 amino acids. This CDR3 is CASSLEIEQYF. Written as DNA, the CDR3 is TGTGCCAGCAGTTTGGAGATCGAGCAGTACTTC.

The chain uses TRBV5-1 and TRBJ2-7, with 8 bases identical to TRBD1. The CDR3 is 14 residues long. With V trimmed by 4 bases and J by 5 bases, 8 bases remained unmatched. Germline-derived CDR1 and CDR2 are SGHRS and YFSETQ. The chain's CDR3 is CASSPWTGSDEQYV. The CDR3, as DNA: TGCGCCAGCAGCCCCTGGACAGGGAGCGACGAGCAGTACGTC.